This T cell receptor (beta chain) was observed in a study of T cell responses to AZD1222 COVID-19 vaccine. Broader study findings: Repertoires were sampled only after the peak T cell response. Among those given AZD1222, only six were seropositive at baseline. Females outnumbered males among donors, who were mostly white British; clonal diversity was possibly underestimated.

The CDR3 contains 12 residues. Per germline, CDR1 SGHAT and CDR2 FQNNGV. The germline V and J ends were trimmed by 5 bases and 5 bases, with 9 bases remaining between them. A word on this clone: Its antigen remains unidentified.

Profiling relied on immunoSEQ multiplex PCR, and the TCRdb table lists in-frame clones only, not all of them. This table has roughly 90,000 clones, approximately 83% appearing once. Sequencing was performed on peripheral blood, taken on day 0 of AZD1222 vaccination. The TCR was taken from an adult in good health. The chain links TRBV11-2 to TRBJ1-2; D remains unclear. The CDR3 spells CASSVYEYGYTF. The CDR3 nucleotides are TGTGCCAGCAGCGTCTATGAGTATGGCTACACCTTC.